This T cell receptor beta chain was retrieved from a study of blood T cell repertoires in COVID-19. As for the study in general: Nucleic acid was either cDNA or gDNA, and it came from T cells, B-cell-depleted T cells, or PBMCs.

The CDR3 is 13 residues long. Germline CDR1 and CDR2: SGHRS and YFSETQ. The V end lost 2 bases, the J end lost 5 bases, and 10 bases lay between the germline ends. Using immunoSEQ multiplex PCR, the repertoire was profiled, and TCRdb retains in-frame clones only, with some absent. The profile shows fewer than 500,000 clones, around 86% of them singletons. To note about this clone: The sample has other DNA sequences that encode this CDR3 too.

The sequenced sample was peripheral blood. The V gene is TRBV5-1, the J gene TRBJ1-1, with D perhaps TRBD1 (5 bases). This receptor was obtained from a woman under 40 with active or convalescent COVID-19. The CDR3 region is CASSLAGRTEAFF. In nucleotides, the CDR3 is TGCGCCAGCAGCTTAGCAGGGCGGACTGAAGCTTTCTTT.